This T cell receptor (beta chain) is drawn from a study of cytomegalovirus exposure and HLA in healthy donors. Sequenced by immunoSEQ multiplex PCR; TCRdb stores in-frame clones only, minus some. Among over 120,000 clones listed, 87% were seen once. A word on this clone: Its antigen is unidentified.

Points from the study as a whole: The tendency of first-cohort TCR clusters to co-occur in the roughly 130 validation repertoires emerged from a later analysis. A list of approximately 150 TCR beta chains associated with cytomegalovirus was given. Specificity of three CMV-associated chains for CMV antigens was verified in vitro. Reports credit the classifier with highly specific, highly sensitive diagnosis of cytomegalovirus status.

Germline V lookup: CDR1 SEHNR, CDR2 FQNEAQ (reference sequence). This CDR3 is built from 12 residues. Trimming stripped 5 bases from V and 2 bases from J, with 7 bases between. The chain has TRBV7-9 and TRBJ2-7; D unresolved. The sequencing input was PBMCs. The origin of this receptor is a man aged 18 to 29 in good health and CMV-seropositive. Written as DNA, the CDR3 is TGTGCCAGCAGCGTCCAGGCCTACGAGCAGTACTTC. It encodes CASSVQAYEQYF.